This T cell receptor beta chain was retrieved from a study of neoadjuvant anti-PD-1 for oral cavity cancer. Study as a whole: Patients without progression got a fourth dose around day 43.

CDR3 length equals 14 residues. Germline V gives CDR1 MDHEN, CDR2 SYDVKM. The V gene lost 1 base and the J gene lost 4 bases, with 10 bases spanning the gap. Produced via immunoSEQ multiplex PCR; TCRdb's table is partial and in-frame only. The sample shows approximately 72,000 clones, 80% to 90% of them seen only once. The sequenced sample was PBMCs, obtained before nivolumab (anti-PD-1) treatment. The V gene is TRBV28, the J gene TRBJ1-2, with D unresolved. The TCR sequence derives from a person aged 35 to 85 with oral cavity squamous cell carcinoma. The CDR3 nucleotides read TGTGCCAGCAGTTTATCATGGGCAACCTATGGCTACACCTTC. Translating gives CASSLSWATYGYTF.